This section outlines one TCR beta chain sequence together with its context. Its antigen is undetermined. This specimen belongs to a study of beta chain features in type 1 diabetes. cDNA synthesis used the whole RNA isolate, giving expressed TCRB sequences. Libraries were prepared by immunoSEQ multiplex PCR; TCRdb keeps only in-frame clonotypes and omits some of them. The sample yields almost 250,000 clones, roughly 14% seen once. The single heparinised draw taken from each donor contained about 100 mL of blood on average. Study-wide results and limits: Here, the possible influence of HLA type (on TCRB rearrangement) remained unresolved. VDJ junctions from patients with type 1 diabetes contained fewer insertions and more deletions.

Germline values: CDR1 KGHSH, CDR2 LQKENI. This CDR3 contains 15 residues. V dropped 2 bases and J dropped 5; count of bases not matched to a gene: 6. The J gene is TRBJ2-3, the V gene TRBV18; 8 bases are a match to TRBD1. The sequencing sample was made of naive CD4+ T cells from blood. This receptor was identified in a woman aged 40 to 55 in good health. As DNA, the CDR3 is TGTGCCAGCTCACCAGGGACAGGAAGCGGAGATACGCAGTATTTT. This gives the protein CASSPGTGSGDTQYF.